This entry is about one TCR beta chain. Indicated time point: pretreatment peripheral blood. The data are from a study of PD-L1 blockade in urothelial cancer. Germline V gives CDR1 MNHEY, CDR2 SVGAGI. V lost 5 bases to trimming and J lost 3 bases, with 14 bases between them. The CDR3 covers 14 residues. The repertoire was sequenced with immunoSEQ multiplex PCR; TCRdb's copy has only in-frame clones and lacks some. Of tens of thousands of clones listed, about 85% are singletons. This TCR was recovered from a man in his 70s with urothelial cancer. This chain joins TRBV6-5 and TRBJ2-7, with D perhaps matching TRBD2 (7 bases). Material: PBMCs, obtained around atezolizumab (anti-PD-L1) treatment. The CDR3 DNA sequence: TGTGCCAGCAGTACAGGGAGGGTCCACTACGAGCAGTACTTC. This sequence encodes CASSTGRVHYEQYF.